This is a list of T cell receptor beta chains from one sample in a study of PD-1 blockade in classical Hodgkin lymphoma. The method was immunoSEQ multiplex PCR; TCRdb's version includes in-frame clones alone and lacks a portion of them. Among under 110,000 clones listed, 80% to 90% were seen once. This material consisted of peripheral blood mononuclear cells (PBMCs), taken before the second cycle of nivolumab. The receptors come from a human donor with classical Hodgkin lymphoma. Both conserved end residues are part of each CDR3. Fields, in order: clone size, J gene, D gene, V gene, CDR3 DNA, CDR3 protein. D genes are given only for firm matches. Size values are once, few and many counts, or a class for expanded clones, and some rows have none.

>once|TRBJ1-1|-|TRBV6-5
TGTGCCAGTCACCGGGGGGAGGTGGCTGAAGCTTTCTTT
CASHRGEVAEAFF
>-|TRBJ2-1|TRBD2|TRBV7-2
TGTGCCAGCAGCCCAAGTGGTTCGGGCGGGGGGTGGTATGAGCAGTTCTTC
CASSPSGSGGGWYEQFF
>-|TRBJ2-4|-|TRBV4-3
TGCGCCAGCAGCCAAGAGGAGGGGTACTTC
CASSQEEGYF
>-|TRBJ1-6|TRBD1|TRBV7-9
TGTGCCAGCAGCACCGGGAGCGACAGGGTTTCACCCCTCCACTTT
CASSTGSDRVSPLHF
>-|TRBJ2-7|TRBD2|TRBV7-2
TGTGCCAGCAGCTTATTAGTCGGGGGGGCGCACGAGCAGTACTTC
CASSLLVGGAHEQYF
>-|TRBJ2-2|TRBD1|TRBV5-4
TGTGCCAGCAGCCCGCCGGGACAGGGTAACACCGGGGAGCTGTTTTTT
CASSPPGQGNTGELFF
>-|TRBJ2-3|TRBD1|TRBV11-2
TGTGCCAGCAGCTTAGTTTTGGGACAGGGGTGGGATACGCAGTATTTT
CASSLVLGQGWDTQYF
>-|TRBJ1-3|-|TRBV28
TGTGCCAGCAGTTTAAGTGGGGGGACTGGAAACACCATATATTTT
CASSLSGGTGNTIYF
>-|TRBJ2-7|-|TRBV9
TGTGCCAGCAGCGCCCCTTCGGGACCCAGCTACGAGCAGTACTTC
CASSAPSGPSYEQYF
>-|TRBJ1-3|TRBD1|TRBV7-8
TGTGCCAGCAGCTGGGGACAGGGGTATTCTGGAAACACCATATATTTT
CASSWGQGYSGNTIYF
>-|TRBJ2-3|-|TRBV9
TGTGCCAGCAGCATTAACGGGGGCACAGATACGCAGTATTTT
CASSINGGTDTQYF
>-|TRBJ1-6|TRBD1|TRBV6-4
TGTGCCAGCATGACAGGGGAAGATTCACCCCTCCACTTT
CASMTGEDSPLHF
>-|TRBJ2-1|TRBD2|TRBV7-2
TGTGCCAGCAGCTACACTAGCGGGGGGCTTACATCCAATGAGCAGTTCTTC
CASSYTSGGLTSNEQFF
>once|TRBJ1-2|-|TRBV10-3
TGTGCCATCAGTGATCCGACTCGGGAGAATGGCTACACCTTC
CAISDPTRENGYTF
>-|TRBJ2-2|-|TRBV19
TGTGCCAGTACCGCGCTTATCCCGGCGGGAACCGGGGAGCTGTTTTTT
CASTALIPAGTGELFF
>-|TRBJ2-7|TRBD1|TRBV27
TGTGCCAGCAGCCGGGACAGTCCCCCTTACGAGCAGTACTTC
CASSRDSPPYEQYF
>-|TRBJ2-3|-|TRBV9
TGTGCCAGCAGCGTAGCTCCCAGAGCTAGCACAGATACGCAGTATTTT
CASSVAPRASTDTQYF
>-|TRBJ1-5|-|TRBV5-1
TGCGCCAGCAGCTCCCTGAATCAGCCCCAGCATTTT
CASSSLNQPQHF
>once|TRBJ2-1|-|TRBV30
TGTGCCTGGAGTGTACGGGGTTTAACCTACAATGAGCAGTTCTTC
CAWSVRGLTYNEQFF
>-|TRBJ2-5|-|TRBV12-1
TGTGCCAGCAGCTTTGAGTGGGCTTTCCCGCCTTCGGAGACCCAGTACTTC
CASSFEWAFPPSETQYF
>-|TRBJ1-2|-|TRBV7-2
TGTGCCAGCAACCCTGGGACCGGGCTTTATGGCTACACCTTC
CASNPGTGLYGYTF
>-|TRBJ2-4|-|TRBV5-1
TGCGCCAGCAGCTTGGAGACGGGGGCCAAAAACATTCAGTACTTC
CASSLETGAKNIQYF
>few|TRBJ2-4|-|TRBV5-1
TGCGCCAGCAGCCATACCCAGTGGGGTGACGGCATTCAGTACTTC
CASSHTQWGDGIQYF
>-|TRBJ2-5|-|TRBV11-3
TGTGCCAGCAGCTTAGATCCCGAGACCCAGTACTTC
CASSLDPETQYF
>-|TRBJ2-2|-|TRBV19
TGTGCCAGTAGTATCAGCGCCAGGGTAGGCACCGGGGAGCTGTTTTTT
CASSISARVGTGELFF
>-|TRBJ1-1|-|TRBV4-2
TGTGCCAGCAGCCCCGAAGACTGGAATGAAGCTTTCTTT
CASSPEDWNEAFF
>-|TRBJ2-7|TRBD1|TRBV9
TGTGCCAGCAGCGTGGGGGACAGGGGCTACGAGCAGTACTTC
CASSVGDRGYEQYF
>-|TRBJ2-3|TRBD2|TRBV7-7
TGTGCCAGCAGCTTAGGTAGCGGGGGGGCGATAGATACGCAGTATTTT
CASSLGSGGAIDTQYF
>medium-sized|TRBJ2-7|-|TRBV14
TGTGCCAGCAGCCAAGACACAGGCACCTCCTACGAGCAGTACTTC
CASSQDTGTSYEQYF
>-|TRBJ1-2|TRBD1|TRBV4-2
TGTGCCAGCAGCCAAGATTCCCCGACAGGGACCTTTAGCTACACCTTC
CASSQDSPTGTFSYTF
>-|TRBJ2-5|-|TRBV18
TGTGCCAGCTCACCGCAGCAATCTAGCGAGGAGACCCAGTACTTC
CASSPQQSSEETQYF
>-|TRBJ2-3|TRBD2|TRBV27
TGTGCCAGCAGCCGACCCAGACTAGCGGACGGGTCAGATACGCAGTATTTT
CASSRPRLADGSDTQYF
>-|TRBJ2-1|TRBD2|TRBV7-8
TGTGCCAGCAGCTTAGGTCTAGCGGTCCGATACAATGAGCAGTTCTTC
CASSLGLAVRYNEQFF
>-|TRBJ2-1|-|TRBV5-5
TGTGCCAGCAGCTTAGCACCCTACAATGAGCAGTTCTTC
CASSLAPYNEQFF
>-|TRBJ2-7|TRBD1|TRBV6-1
TGTGCCAGCAGTGAACGTAGGACAGGCGATCCCTACGAGCAGTACTTC
CASSERRTGDPYEQYF
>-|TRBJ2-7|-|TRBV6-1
TGTGCCAGCAGTCCCTCTAACTACGAGCAGTACTTC
CASSPSNYEQYF
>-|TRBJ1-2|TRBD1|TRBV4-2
TGTGCCAGCAGCCAGGCAGGGGGCGCGAGATATGGCTACACCTTC
CASSQAGGARYGYTF
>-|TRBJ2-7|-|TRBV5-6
TGTGCCAGCAGCTTGTTCAGCTACTACGAGCAGTACTTC
CASSLFSYYEQYF
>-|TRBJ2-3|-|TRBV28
TGTGCCAGCAGTTTCCCTGCAGCACAATGGCTAGATACGCAGTATTTT
CASSFPAAQWLDTQYF
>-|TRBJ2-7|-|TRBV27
TGTGCCAGCAGCGGGACGGCCCTTTCCTACGAGCAGTACTTC
CASSGTALSYEQYF
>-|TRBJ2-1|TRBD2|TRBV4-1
TGCGCCAGCAGCCAAGATGGGACTAGCGGGGGGCATGAGCAGTTCTTC
CASSQDGTSGGHEQFF
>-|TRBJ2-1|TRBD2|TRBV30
TGTGCCTGGAGTGTTAGCGGGGGGGCTAATGAGCAGTTCTTC
CAWSVSGGANEQFF